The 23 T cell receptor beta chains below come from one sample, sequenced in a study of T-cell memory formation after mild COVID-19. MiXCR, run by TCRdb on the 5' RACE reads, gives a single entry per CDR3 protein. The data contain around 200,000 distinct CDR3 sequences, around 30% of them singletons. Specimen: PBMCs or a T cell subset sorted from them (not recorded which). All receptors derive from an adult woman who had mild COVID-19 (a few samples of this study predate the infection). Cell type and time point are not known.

The DNA for the CDR3 is TGCAGCGCGGAACCGACCGGGACAGGGTTGGGGGATACGCAGTATTTT. It encodes CSAEPTGTGLGDTQYF. The chain has TRBV29-1 and TRBJ2-3; 9 nucleotides line up with TRBD1. V gave up 7 bases and J gave up 6 bases; unmatched junction bases: 17. This CDR3 has 16 amino acids. Germline V CDR1 and CDR2: SQVTM, ANQGSEA.

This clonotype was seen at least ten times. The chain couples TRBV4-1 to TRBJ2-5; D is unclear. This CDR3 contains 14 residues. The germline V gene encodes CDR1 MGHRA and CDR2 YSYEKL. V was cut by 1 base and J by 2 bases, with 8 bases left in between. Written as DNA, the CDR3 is TGCGCCAGCAGCCAAGGTGCAGGACAAGAGACCCAGTACTTC. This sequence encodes CASSQGAGQETQYF.

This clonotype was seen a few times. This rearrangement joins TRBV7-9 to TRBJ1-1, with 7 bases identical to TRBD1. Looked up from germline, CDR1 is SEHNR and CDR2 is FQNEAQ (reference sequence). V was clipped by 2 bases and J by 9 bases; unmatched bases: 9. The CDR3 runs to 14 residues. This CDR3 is CASSLPGQQLKAFF. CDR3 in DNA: TGTGCCAGCAGCTTACCGGGACAGCAGCTCAAAGCTTTCTTT.

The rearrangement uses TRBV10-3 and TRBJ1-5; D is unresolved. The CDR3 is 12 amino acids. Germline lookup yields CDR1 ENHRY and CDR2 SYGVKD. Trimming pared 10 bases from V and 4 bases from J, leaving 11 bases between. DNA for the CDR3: TGTGCCACCCGGACGGAAAATCAGCCCCAGCATTTT. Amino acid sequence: CATRTENQPQHF.

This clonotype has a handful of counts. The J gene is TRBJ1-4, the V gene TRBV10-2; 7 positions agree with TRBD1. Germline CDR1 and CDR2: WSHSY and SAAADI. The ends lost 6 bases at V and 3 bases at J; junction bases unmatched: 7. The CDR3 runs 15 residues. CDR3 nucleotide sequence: TGCGCCAGCAGGGGGGAGGGGGCAGCTAATGAAAAACTGTTTTTT. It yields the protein CASRGEGAANEKLFF.

The CDR3 sequence is CSAPATLGQGAHQPQHF. In DNA, the CDR3 is TGCAGTGCACCGGCGACGTTAGGGCAGGGGGCTCATCAGCCCCAGCATTTT. The V gene is TRBV20-1, the J gene TRBJ1-5; 8 bases map to TRBD1. The germline V gene encodes CDR1 DFQATT and CDR2 SNEGSKA (reference sequence). There are 17 residues in the CDR3. The trim removed 6 bases at V and 5 bases at J, leaving 18 bases unmatched.

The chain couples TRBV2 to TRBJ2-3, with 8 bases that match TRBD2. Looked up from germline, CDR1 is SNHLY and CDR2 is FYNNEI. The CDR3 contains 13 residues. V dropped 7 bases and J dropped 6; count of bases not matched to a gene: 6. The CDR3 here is CASNWASGDTQYF. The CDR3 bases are TGTGCCAGCAACTGGGCTAGCGGGGATACGCAGTATTTT.

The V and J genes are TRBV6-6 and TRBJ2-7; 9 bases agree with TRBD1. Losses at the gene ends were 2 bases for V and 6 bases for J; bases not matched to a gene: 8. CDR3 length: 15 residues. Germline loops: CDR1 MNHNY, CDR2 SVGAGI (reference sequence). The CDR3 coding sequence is TGTGCCAGCAGTTACCATCCGGGACAGGGCTCCGAGCAGTACTTC. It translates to CASSYHPGQGSEQYF.

CDR3: CASSLFGQSISGANVLTF. The CDR3 nucleotides read TGCGCCAGCAGCTTGTTTGGACAGTCAATCTCTGGGGCCAACGTCCTGACTTTC. The V gene is TRBV5-1, the J gene TRBJ2-6, with D possibly TRBD1 on 6 matching bases. CDR1 is SGHRS, CDR2 YFSETQ, per germline. This CDR3 has 18 residues. V was clipped by 1 base and J by 0 bases, with 14 bases between them.

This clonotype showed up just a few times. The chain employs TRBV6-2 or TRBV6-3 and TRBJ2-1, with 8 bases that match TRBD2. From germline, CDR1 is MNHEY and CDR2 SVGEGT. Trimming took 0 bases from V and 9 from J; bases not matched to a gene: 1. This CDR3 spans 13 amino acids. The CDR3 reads CASSYSGGGEQFF. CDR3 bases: TGTGCCAGCAGTTACTCCGGGGGGGGTGAGCAGTTCTTC.

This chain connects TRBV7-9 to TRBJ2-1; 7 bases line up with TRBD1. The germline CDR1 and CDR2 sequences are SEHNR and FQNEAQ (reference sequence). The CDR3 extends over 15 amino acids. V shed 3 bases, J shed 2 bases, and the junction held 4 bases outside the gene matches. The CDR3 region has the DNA TGTGCCAGCAGCTTTCGGGACAGAGCCTACAATGAGCAGTTCTTC. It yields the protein CASSFRDRAYNEQFF.

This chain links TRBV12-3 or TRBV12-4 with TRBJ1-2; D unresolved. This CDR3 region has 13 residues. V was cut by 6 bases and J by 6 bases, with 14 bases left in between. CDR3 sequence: CASSPGSRDGYTF. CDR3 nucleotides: TGTGCCAGCAGCCCCGGGTCCAGAGATGGCTACACCTTC.

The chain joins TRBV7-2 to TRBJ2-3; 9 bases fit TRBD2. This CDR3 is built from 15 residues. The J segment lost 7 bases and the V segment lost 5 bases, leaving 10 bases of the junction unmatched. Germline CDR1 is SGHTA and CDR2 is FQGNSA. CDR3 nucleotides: TGTGCCAGCAGCGATCCGGGACTAGCAATGAATACGCAGTATTTT. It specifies CASSDPGLAMNTQYF.

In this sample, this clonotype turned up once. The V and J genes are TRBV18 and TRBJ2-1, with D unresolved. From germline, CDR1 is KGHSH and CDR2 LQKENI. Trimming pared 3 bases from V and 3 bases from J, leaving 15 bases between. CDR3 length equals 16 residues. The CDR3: CASSPADADLYNEQFF. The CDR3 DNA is TGTGCCAGCTCACCCGCCGACGCAGATCTCTACAATGAGCAGTTCTTC.

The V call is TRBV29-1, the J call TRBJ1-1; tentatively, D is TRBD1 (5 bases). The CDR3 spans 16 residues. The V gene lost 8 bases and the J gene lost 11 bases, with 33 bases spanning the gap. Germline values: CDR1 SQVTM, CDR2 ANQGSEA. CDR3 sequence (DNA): TGCAGCCCACGGCCACAGAAGTCAGGGACCGCTCTGGGTGCTTTCTTT. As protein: CSPRPQKSGTALGAFF.

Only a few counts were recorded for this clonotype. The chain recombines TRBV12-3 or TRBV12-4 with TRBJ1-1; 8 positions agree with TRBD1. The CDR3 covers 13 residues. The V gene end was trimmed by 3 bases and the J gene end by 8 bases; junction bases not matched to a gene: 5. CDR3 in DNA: TGTGCCAGCAGTTTTTCCGGGACAGGAGAAGCTTTCTTT. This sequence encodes CASSFSGTGEAFF.

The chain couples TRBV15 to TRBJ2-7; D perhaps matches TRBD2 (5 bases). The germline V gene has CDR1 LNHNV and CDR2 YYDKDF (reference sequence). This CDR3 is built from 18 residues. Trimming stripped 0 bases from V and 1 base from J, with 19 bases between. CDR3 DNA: TGTGCCACCAGCAGAGATGAGTCTGGGAGATATATTTCCTACGAGCAGTACTTC. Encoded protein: CATSRDESGRYISYEQYF. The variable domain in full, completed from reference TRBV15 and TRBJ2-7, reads DAMVIQNPRYQVTQFGKPVTLSCSQTLNHNVMYWYQQKSSQAPKLLFHYYDKDFNNEADTPDNFQSRRPNTSFCFLDIRSPGLGDTAMYLCATSRDESGRYISYEQYFGPGTRLTVT.

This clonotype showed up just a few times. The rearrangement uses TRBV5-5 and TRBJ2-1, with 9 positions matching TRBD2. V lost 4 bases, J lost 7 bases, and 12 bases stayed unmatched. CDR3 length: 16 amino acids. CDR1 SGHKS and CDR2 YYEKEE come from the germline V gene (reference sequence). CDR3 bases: TGTGCCAGCAGCCCCTATAGCGGGGGTACGAAAAATGAGCAGTTCTTC. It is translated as CASSPYSGGTKNEQFF. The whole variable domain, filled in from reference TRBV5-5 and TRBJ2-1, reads DAGVTQSPTHLIKTRGQQVTLRCSPISGHKSVSWYQQVLGQGPQFIFQYYEKEERGRGNFPDRFSARQFPNYSSELNVNALLLGDSALYLCASSPYSGGTKNEQFFGPGTRLTVL.

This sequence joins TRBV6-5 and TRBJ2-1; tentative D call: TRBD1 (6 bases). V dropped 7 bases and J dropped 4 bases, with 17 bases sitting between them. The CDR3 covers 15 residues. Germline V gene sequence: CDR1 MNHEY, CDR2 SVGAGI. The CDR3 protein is CASTLGQTGYNEQFF. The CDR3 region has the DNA TGTGCCAGCACCTTAGGACAGACTGGGTACAATGAGCAGTTCTTC.

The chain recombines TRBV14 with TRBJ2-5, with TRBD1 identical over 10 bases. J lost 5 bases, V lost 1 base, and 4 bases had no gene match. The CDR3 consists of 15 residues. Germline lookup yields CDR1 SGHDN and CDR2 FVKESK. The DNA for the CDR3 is TGTGCCAGCAGCCAAGGACAGGGGGCTCGGGAGACCCAGTACTTC. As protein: CASSQGQGARETQYF. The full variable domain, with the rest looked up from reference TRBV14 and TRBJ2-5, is EAGVTQFPSHSVIEKGQTVTLRCDPISGHDNLYWYRRVMGKEIKFLLHFVKESKQDESGMPNNRFLAERTGGTYSTLKVQPAELEDSGVYFCASSQGQGARETQYFGPGTRLLVL.

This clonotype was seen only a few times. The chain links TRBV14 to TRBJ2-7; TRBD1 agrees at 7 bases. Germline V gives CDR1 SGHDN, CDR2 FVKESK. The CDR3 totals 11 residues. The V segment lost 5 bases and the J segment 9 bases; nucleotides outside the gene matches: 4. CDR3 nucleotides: TGTGCCAGCAGCGCGACAGGGTCGCAGTACTTC. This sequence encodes CASSATGSQYF.

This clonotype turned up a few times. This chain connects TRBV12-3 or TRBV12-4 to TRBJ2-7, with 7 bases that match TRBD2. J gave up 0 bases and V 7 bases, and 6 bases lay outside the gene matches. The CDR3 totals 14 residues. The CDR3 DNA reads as TGTGCCAGCAAGTCCGGGAGGAGCTCCTACGAGCAGTACTTC. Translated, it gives CASKSGRSSYEQYF.

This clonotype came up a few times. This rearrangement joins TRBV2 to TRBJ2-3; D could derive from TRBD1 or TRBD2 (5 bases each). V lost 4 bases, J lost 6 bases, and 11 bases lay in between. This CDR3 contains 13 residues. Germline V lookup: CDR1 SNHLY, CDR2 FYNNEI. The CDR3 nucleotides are TGTGCCAGCAGTGGGGACGAGTTCGATACGCAGTATTTT. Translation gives CASSGDEFDTQYF. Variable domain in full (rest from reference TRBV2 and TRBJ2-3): EPEVTQTPSHQVTQMGQEVILRCVPISNHLYFYWYRQILGQKVEFLVSFYNNEISEKSEIFDDQFSVERPDGSNFTLKIRSTKLEDSAMYFCASSGDEFDTQYFGPGTRLTVL.